This T cell receptor (beta chain) was profiled in a study of shared clonotypes between healthy human individuals (dated by TCRdb to 2018 to 2020). Turning to the overall study: A few men and two women, aged 18 to 49 years, made up the cohort. Between about 0.85 and 8.9 billion PBMCs per donor were obtained by leukapheresis. To estimate repertoire size and how much clonotype sharing occurs between individuals, the study deeply sequenced the blood TCR repertoires of roughly 5 healthy adults. For each donor, CD4 naive and CD4 memory were each run on three plates, CD8 naive on two plates, and CD8 memory on one plate. Libraries were prepared and TCR repertoires were sequenced by different laboratories using diverse techniques, in order to increase sequencing depth and limit assay-specific biases.

The investigation overall reported the following: Estimated clonotype richness was generally larger for naive than for memory subsets. Compared with non-shared clonotypes, clonotypes shared by all four sorted-subset donors had higher generation probabilities. The small number of donors limited the genetic and exposure-history diversity represented. Across four donors, roughly 5% of naive CD4, roughly 3.5% of naive CD8, about 2.3% of memory CD4, and approximately 0.42% of memory CD8 clonotypes were shared. Incomplete sequencing was indicated by rarefaction of sorted-subset datasets, despite the large sequencing depth. Only blood was sampled, and tissue TCR repertoires likely differ from those in blood. Pairwise subsampling indicated that sequencing depth was expected to affect the degree of clonotype sharing among donors.

Trimming takes 4 bases off V and 2 bases off J; junction bases not matched to a gene: 5. CDR1 and CDR2 were assigned from the germline V gene as SGHDN and FVKESK. Its CDR3 holds 14 amino acids, cysteine through phenylalanine. Only the CDR3 portion is preserved as DNA: 42 bases, with reading frame beginning at the first base. CD8 naive samples were CD45RO-negative cells positively selected for CCR7, giving a CD45RA+CCR7+ population that excluded TemRA cells. The donors were healthy, HIV-negative adults who had no recently reported acute infections or vaccinations. Every donor was a Caucasian adult residing in Nashville, Tennessee, USA. Blood was collected by leukapheresis, and PBMCs were isolated by Ficoll-Histopaque density gradient centrifugation and then cryopreserved in liquid nitrogen vapor phase. Purity and quantity of every magnetically sorted T cell population were checked by analytical flow cytometry. From each sorted fraction, genomic DNA was isolated and quantified by UV absorbance on a Nanodrop 2000c.

The sample holds one count of this clone. The antigen it recognizes is unknown. No base qualities exist here, and no much larger clone lies one base off it. TCR CDR3 regions were amplified from genomic DNA by multiplex PCR using the deep immunoSEQ assay. Extracted genomic DNA from each cell subset was spread evenly across all wells of several immunoSEQ 96-well plates, with each plate serving as a replicate. For sorted subsets, 200 ng of genomic DNA, equivalent to 25,000 to 35,000 T cell genomes, went into each replicate PCR. Purified libraries were quantified with a Qubit 3.0 fluorometer, sized on a Bioanalyzer 2100, and re-quantified with the KAPA Library Quantification kit. A separate single-read 150-cycle Illumina NextSeq 550 flow cell was used to sequence each immunoSEQ 96-well plate. The original pipeline was this. Because only junctional sequences without quality scores were contained in the immunoSEQ output, filtering matching that applied to full-length reads could not be performed. Sequences were annotated with PyIR, a Python wrapper for IgBLAST v1.9, using IMGT germline references to assign V/J genes and CDR3. Reads were removed for weak V/J assignments (E-value above 1e-6), missing CDR3, stop codons, out-of-frame junctions, or ambiguous translated residues. V3J clonotypes were defined as sequences sharing an identical inferred V gene, J gene, and CDR3 amino acid sequence. Percentage overlap between repertoires was calculated by dividing the number of shared unique clonotypes by the size of the smaller repertoire. RTK rarefaction, the Chao1 estimator, and Recon v2.1 estimates of unobserved clonotypes were used to assess repertoire richness. For all TCRbeta clonotypes obtained by the gDNA method from a handful of donors, generation probabilities were computed with OLGA. The source is immuneACCESS, and TCRdb retained only in-frame sequences with V and J called. Part of the clones is not carried over; for the studies checked, unresolved V genes explain less than half of this, and the remainder is unexplained. V and J calls and clone size are as listed in that table; D and trimming were resolved from the DNA. Counted in this sample were a few hundred thousand clones; roughly 96% of them appeared once. The ten largest clones capture about 0.11% of the sample.

Sequencing used naive CD8+ T cells sorted from blood. The cell subset or site label here, explained by the study, means: CD45RA+CCR7+. The chain links TRBV14 with TRBJ2-7, and TRBD1 aligns with 7 junction nucleotides. The TCR was taken from a woman aged 25 to 39 in good health. The DNA is TGTGCCAGCAGCCCCGGGACAGCGGCCTACGAGCAGTACTTC. Translated, it reads CASSPGTAAYEQYF.